This T cell receptor beta chain is from a study of radiation and T cells in renal cell carcinoma. V was pared by 7 bases and J by 4 bases, with 9 bases of the junction left unmatched. This CDR3 comprises 14 residues. Germline CDR1 is LNHDA and CDR2 is SQIVND (reference sequence). Some clones are missing from TCRdb's copy, which holds only in-frame ones; the method was immunoSEQ multiplex PCR. In the table there are around 130,000 clones, roughly 91% of which are singletons. Sample time point: blood 2 weeks post-SBRT. Treatment defined: 15 Gy SBRT to primary tumor, nephrectomy 4 weeks later. The sequencing used blood, collected from a patient whose treatment included radiotherapy and nephrectomy. The rearrangement joins TRBV19 to TRBJ1-2, with 7 bases fitting TRBD1. The clonotype comes from a woman aged 65 to 85 with renal cell carcinoma. CDR3 loop: CASNSPAGGYGYTF. DNA of the CDR3: TGTGCCAGTAACTCCCCGGCAGGGGGCTATGGCTACACCTTC.